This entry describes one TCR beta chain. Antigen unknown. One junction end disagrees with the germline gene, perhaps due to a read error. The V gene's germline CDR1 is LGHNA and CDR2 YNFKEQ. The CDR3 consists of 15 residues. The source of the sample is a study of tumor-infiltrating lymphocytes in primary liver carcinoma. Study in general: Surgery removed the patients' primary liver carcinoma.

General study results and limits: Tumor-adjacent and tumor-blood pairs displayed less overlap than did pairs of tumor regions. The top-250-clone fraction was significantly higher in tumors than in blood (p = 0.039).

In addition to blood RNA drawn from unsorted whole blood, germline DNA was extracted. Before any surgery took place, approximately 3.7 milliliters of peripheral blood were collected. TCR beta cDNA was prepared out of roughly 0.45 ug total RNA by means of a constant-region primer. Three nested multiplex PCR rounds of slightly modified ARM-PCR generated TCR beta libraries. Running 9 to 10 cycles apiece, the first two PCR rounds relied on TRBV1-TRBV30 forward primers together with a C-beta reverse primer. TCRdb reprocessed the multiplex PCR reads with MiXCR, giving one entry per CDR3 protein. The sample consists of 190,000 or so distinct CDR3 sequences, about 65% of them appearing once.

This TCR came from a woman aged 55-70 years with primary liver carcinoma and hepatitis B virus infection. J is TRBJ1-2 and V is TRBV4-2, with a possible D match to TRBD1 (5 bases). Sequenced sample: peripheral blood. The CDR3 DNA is TGTGCCAGCAGCCGCCGGGACGGGACTAACTACGGCTACACCTTC. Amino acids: CASSRRDGTNYGYTF.